This TCR beta chain appears in the sequencing data of a study of monozygotic twins with inflammatory bowel disease. The germline gives CDR1 KGHSH, CDR2 LQKENI. The CDR3 has 14 residues. TCRdb re-analyzed the 5' RACE reads; it lists each CDR3 protein once, without DNA. The sample holds approximately 420,000 distinct CDR3 sequences. This receptor was taken from a human donor with ulcerative colitis or Crohn's disease, or a healthy co-twin of an affected twin (not recorded which). The sequenced sample was blood. The gene calls are TRBV18 and TRBJ1-1. The CDR3 sequence: CASAAGLVNTEAFF.